This T cell receptor (beta chain) was recovered during a study of T cell responses to AZD1222 COVID-19 vaccine. Across the study: Doses given second, at about 4 or about 12 weeks, were pooled. The study, taken as a whole, reports: Baseline testing showed seropositivity in only six or seven AZD1222 recipients.

The CDR3 has 14 amino acids. Per germline, CDR1 MDHEN and CDR2 SYDVKM. Deletions cut 6 bases from V and 0 bases from J, with 12 bases between. Generated by immunoSEQ multiplex PCR, the TCRdb table keeps only in-frame clones and is missing some. The sample records some 99,000 clones, roughly 84% being singletons. Turning to this clone: Its antigen is unknown.

The rearrangement joins TRBV28 to TRBJ2-7; no clear D gene. This clonotype was obtained from an adult in good health. The material was peripheral blood, obtained on day 0 of AZD1222 vaccination. The CDR3 nucleotides are TGTGCCAGCAGCGGGCAGACCCCCTCCTACGAGCAGTACTTC. It specifies CASSGQTPSYEQYF. The variable domain in full, completed from reference TRBV28 and TRBJ2-7, reads DVKVTQSSRYLVKRTGEKVFLECVQDMDHENMFWYRQDPGLGLRLIYFSYDVKMKEKGDIPEGYSVSREKKERFSLILESASTNQTSMYLCASSGQTPSYEQYFGPGTRLTVT.